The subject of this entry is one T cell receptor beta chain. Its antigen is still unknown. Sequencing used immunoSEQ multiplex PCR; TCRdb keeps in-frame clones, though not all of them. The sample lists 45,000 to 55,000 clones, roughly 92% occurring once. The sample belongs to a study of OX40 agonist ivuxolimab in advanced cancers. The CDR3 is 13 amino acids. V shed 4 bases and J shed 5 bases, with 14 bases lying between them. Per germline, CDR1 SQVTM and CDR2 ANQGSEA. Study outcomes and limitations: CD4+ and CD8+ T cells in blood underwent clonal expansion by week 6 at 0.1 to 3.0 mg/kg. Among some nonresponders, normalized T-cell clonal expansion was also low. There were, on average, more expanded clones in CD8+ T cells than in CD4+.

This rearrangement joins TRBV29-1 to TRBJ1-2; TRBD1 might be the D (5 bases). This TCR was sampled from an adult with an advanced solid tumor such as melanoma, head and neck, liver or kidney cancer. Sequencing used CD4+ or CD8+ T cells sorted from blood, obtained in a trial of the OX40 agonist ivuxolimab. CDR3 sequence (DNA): TGCAGCGTTGCGGTTCAGGGAGGGTATGGCTACACCTTC. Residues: CSVAVQGGYGYTF.